The sequence of this T cell receptor (beta chain) was determined in a study of cytomegalovirus exposure and HLA in healthy donors. Turning to the study itself: An analysis done earlier identified approximately 120 million unique TCR beta sequences from 200 million or so T cells.

The PCR used 60 Vbeta and 13 Jbeta primers. TCRdb's table, derived via immunoSEQ multiplex PCR, lists solely in-frame clones and lacks some. This table has 25,000 to 40,000 clones, around 40% appearing once. This clone was detected once. Its antigen remains unknown. Findings and limits, study-wide: Presence/absence analyses assumed roughly uniform sequencing depth across donors.

The germline V and J ends were trimmed by 0 bases and 6 bases, with 8 bases remaining between them. The V gene's germline CDR1 is SSHAT and CDR2 FNYEAQ (reference sequence). The CDR3 extends over 14 amino acids. The rearrangement joins TRBV7-7 to TRBJ2-2; possibly TRBD2 for D (7 bases). This clonotype was sampled from a woman aged 50 to 60 in good health and CMV-seronegative. The sample comprised PBMCs. DNA for the CDR3: TGTGCCAGCAGCTTAGCAGGGGGGGCCGGGGAGCTGTTTTTT. Translated: CASSLAGGAGELFF.